This T cell receptor beta chain was observed in a study of identifying expanded T cells in peripheral blood. TCRdb keeps only in-frame clones here, not all; method: immunoSEQ multiplex PCR. The data contain about 110,000 clones, roughly 90% of them singletons. Germline-derived CDR1 and CDR2 are SGHAT and FQNNGV. The CDR3 runs 14 residues. V was cut by 2 bases and J by 1 base, with 5 bases left in between. V is TRBV11-2 and J is TRBJ1-4; D is possibly TRBD1 (5 bases). The sample taken for sequencing was blood. The source of this sequence is a person between 18 and 69 years old in good health. The CDR3: CASSLQGTNEKLFF. In DNA form, the CDR3 reads TGTGCCAGCAGCTTACAGGGAACTAATGAAAAACTGTTTTTT.